Presented here are 13 T cell receptor beta chains from one specimen sequenced in a study of blood T cells in healthy people across ages. A second PCR, run for about 7 to 11 cycles, used a sample-barcoded 5' primer plus a J-beta primer mix. TCRdb itself ran the 5' RACE reads through MiXCR, one entry per CDR3 protein. The data hold about 500,000 distinct CDR3 sequences, with 24% observed a single time. Separately, the same data were catalogued under a study of T cells of mothers and their children.

The sequenced material came from blood. These receptors were obtained from a boy aged 5-17 years in good health.

The chain links TRBV5-6 to TRBJ1-4, with D perhaps matching TRBD1 (5 bases). Germline assignment: CDR1 SGHDT and CDR2 YYEEEE. Trimming cost V 0 bases and J 4 bases, with 10 bases left between them. There are 15 residues in the CDR3. CDR3 sequence: CASSLGTGINEKLFF. CDR3 DNA sequence: TGTGCCAGCAGCTTGGGTACAGGAATTAATGAAAAACTGTTTTTT.

V usage is TRBV7-9 and J usage is TRBJ2-5; 10 bases are shared with TRBD2. The germline CDR1 and CDR2 sequences are SEHNR and FQNEAQ (reference sequence). The CDR3 extends over 16 amino acids. With V trimmed by 4 bases and J by 5 bases, 10 bases remained unmatched. CDR3 in amino acids: CASSSPSGSVVETQYF. CDR3 nucleotide sequence: TGTGCCAGCAGCTCTCCTAGCGGGAGTGTGGTGGAGACCCAGTACTTC.

The genes are TRBV6-2 or TRBV6-3 and TRBJ2-1, with D possibly being TRBD1 or TRBD2 (5 bases each). The CDR3 runs 13 residues. CDR1 is MNHEY and CDR2 is SVGEGT in the germline V gene. V lost 0 bases, J lost 10 bases, and 10 bases lay in between. The CDR3 nucleotides read TGTGCCAGCAGTTACTCGGGGACGGGGGAGCAGTTCTTC. It codes for CASSYSGTGEQFF.

This clonotype was seen a single time. V usage is TRBV7-2 and J usage is TRBJ2-1; 13 bases align to TRBD2. The germline V gene encodes CDR1 SGHTA and CDR2 FQGNSA. J was trimmed by 9 bases and V by 5 bases; bases with no gene match: 7. This CDR3 is built from 15 residues. CDR3 in DNA: TGTGCCAGCAGCCCAGGACTAGCGGGAGTCGGTGAGCAGTTCTTC. It encodes CASSPGLAGVGEQFF. The whole variable domain, remainder taken from reference TRBV7-2 and TRBJ2-1, is GAGVSQSPSNKVTEKGKDVELRCDPISGHTALYWYRQSLGQGLEFLIYFQGNSAPDKSGLPSDRFSAERTGGSVSTLTIQRTQQEDSAVYLCASSPGLAGVGEQFFGPGTRLTVL.

This clonotype was seen a few times. The chain links TRBV2 to TRBJ2-5; TRBD1 aligns across 11 bases. J lost 0 bases, V lost 4 bases, and 4 bases had no gene match. CDR3 length: 16 amino acids. Per the germline V gene, CDR1 is SNHLY and CDR2 is FYNNEI. The CDR3 protein is CASSGGQGVYQETQYF. CDR3 bases: TGTGCCAGCAGTGGGGGACAGGGGGTCTACCAAGAGACCCAGTACTTC.

The sample holds a few counts of this clonotype. The chain combines TRBV29-1 with TRBJ2-7, with D tentatively TRBD2 (6 bases). The length of the CDR3 is 13 residues. Trimming shortened V by 7 bases and J by 5 bases, and 18 bases separated the two germline ends. Germline CDR1 is SQVTM and CDR2 is ANQGSEA. For the CDR3, the DNA is TGCAGCGACCCACCTTGGCGGGGCCACGAGCAGTACTTC. The encoded protein is CSDPPWRGHEQYF.

V and J are TRBV7-9 and TRBJ2-2; 8 nucleotides agree with TRBD1. The germline V gene encodes CDR1 SEHNR and CDR2 FQNEAQ (reference sequence). V was pared by 5 bases and J by 7 bases, with 9 bases of the junction left unmatched. The length of the CDR3 is 15 residues. The CDR3: CASSTGTGTGGELFF. CDR3 sequence (DNA): TGTGCCAGCAGCACCGGGACAGGTACCGGCGGGGAGCTGTTTTTT.

This clonotype was seen at least ten times. The chain uses TRBV5-1 and TRBJ2-7; 9 bases match TRBD2. CDR3 length: 20 residues. The trim removed 0 bases at V and 1 base at J, leaving 17 bases unmatched. CDR1 SGHRS and CDR2 YFSETQ come from the germline V gene. The CDR3 nucleotides read TGCGCCAGCAGCTTGGCTCCGGGACTAGCACAGACCGAACCGTCCTACGAGCAGTACTTC. Its protein is CASSLAPGLAQTEPSYEQYF.

This clonotype was seen only a few times. This sequence joins TRBV3-1 and TRBJ1-6, with D unresolved. Trimming took off 0 bases at V and 4 bases at J, with 13 bases between the two ends. This CDR3 has 17 amino acids. CDR1 is LGHDT, CDR2 YNNKEL, per germline (reference sequence). CDR3 bases: TGTGCCAGCAGCCAAGATGAGTACGGACTTTATAATTCACCCCTCCACTTT. Protein product: CASSQDEYGLYNSPLHF.

This clonotype was counted between two and nine times. V gene TRBV7-2 combines with J gene TRBJ2-7; 10 bases map to TRBD1. CDR1 and CDR2 (germline): SGHTA, FQGNSA. The CDR3 consists of 16 residues. V lost 6 bases and J lost 3; bases outside the gene matches: 11. CDR3 protein: CASRFAGTGDVYEQYF. CDR3 DNA: TGTGCCAGCAGGTTTGCCGGGACAGGGGACGTCTACGAGCAGTACTTC.

By share of the sample, this clonotype is medium-sized (0.01 to 0.1%). This chain links TRBV7-2 with TRBJ2-4; no clear D gene. The V gene lost 5 bases and the J gene lost 8 bases, with 16 bases spanning the gap. The CDR3 length is 14 residues. Germline assignment: CDR1 SGHTA and CDR2 FQGNSA. The CDR3 protein is CASSHQSGGDIQYF. The CDR3 nucleotides are TGTGCCAGCAGCCATCAAAGTGGTGGGGACATTCAGTACTTC.

This clonotype was counted only a few times. This chain uses TRBV7-8 with TRBJ2-2; no reliable D call. Germline CDR1 reads SGHVS; CDR2 reads FQNEAQ. The CDR3 loop spans 13 amino acids. Trimming shortened V by 5 bases and J by 1 base, and 5 bases separated the two germline ends. The CDR3 bases are TGTGCCAGCAGCCCTAGGAACACCGGGGAGCTGTTTTTT. Translated, it gives CASSPRNTGELFF.

This clonotype was seen only a few times. The chain joins TRBV5-1 to TRBJ2-3; 11 bases align to TRBD2. Trimming took 4 bases from V and 6 from J; bases not matched to a gene: 4. Germline V CDR1 and CDR2: SGHRS, YFSETQ. The CDR3 has 14 residues. This CDR3 is CASSILAGEDTQYF. The CDR3, as DNA: TGCGCCAGCAGCATACTAGCGGGAGAGGATACGCAGTATTTT.